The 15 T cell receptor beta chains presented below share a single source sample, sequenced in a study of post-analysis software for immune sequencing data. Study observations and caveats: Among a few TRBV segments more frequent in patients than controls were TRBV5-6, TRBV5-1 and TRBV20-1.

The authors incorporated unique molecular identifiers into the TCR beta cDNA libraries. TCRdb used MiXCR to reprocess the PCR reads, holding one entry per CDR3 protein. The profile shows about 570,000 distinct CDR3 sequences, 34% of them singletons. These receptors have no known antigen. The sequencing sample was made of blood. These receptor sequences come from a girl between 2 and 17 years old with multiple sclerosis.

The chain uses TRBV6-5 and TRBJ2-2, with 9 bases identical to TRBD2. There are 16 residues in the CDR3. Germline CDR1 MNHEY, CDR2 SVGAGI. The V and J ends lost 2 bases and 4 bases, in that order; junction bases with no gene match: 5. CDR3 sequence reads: CASSYGLAGLTGELFF. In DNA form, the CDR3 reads TGTGCCAGCAGTTACGGGCTAGCGGGGCTCACCGGGGAGCTGTTTTTT.

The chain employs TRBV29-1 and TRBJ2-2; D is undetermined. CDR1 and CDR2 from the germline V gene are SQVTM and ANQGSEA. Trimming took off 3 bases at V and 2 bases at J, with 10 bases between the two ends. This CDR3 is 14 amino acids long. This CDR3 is CSVEKDINTGELFF. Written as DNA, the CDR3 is TGCAGCGTTGAGAAAGACATTAACACCGGGGAGCTGTTTTTT.

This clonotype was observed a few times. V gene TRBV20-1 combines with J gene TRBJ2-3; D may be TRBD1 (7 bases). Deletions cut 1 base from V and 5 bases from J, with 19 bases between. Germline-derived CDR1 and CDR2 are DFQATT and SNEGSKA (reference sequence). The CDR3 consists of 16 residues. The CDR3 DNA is TGCAGTGCTAGAGGAGGGGGACAGCTGGGGGGAGATACGCAGTATTTT. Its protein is CSARGGGQLGGDTQYF.

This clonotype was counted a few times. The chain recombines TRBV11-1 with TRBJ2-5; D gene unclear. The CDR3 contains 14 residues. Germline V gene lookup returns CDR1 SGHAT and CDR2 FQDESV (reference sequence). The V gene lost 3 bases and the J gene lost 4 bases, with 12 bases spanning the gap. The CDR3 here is CASSFYDSRETQYF. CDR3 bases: TGTGCCAGCAGCTTTTATGATTCAAGAGAGACCCAGTACTTC. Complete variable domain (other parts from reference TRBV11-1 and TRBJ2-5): EAEVAQSPRYKITEKSQAVAFWCDPISGHATLYWYRQILGQGPELLVQFQDESVVDDSQLPKDRFSAERLKGVDSTLKIQPAELGDSAMYLCASSFYDSRETQYFGPGTRLLVL.

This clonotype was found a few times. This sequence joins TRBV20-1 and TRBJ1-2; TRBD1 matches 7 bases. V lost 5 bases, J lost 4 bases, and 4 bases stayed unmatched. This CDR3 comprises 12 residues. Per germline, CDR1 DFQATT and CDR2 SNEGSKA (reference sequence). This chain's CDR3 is CSAFDRAYGYTF. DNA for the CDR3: TGCAGTGCTTTTGACAGGGCCTATGGCTACACCTTC.

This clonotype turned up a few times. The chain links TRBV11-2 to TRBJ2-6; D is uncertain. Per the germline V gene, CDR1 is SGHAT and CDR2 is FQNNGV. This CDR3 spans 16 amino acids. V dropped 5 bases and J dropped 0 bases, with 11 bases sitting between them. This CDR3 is CASSPMPTSGANVLTF. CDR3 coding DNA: TGTGCCAGCAGCCCTATGCCCACCTCTGGGGCCAACGTCCTGACTTTC.

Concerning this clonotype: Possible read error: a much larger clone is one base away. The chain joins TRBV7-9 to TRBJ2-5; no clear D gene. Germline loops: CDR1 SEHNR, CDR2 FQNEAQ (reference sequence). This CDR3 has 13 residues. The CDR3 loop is CACRRQIQETQYF. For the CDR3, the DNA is TGTGCCTGCAGGCGGCAGATCCAAGAGACCCAGTACTTC.

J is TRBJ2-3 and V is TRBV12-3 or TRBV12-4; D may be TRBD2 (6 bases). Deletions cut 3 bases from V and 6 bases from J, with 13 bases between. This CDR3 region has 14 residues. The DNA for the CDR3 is TGTGCCAGCAGTTTCGGGACTCCCGACGATACGCAGTATTTT. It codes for CASSFGTPDDTQYF.

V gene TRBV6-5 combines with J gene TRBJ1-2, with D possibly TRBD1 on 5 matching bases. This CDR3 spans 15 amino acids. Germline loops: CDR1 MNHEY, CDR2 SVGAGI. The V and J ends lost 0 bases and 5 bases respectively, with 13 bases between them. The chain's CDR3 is CASSYSEAGGYGYTF. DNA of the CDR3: TGTGCCAGCAGTTACTCTGAGGCCGGGGGGTATGGCTACACCTTC.

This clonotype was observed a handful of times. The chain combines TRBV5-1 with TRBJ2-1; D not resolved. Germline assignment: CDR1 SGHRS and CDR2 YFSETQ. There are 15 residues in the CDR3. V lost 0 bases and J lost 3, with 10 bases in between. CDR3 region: CASSLDYGIYNEQFF. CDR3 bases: TGCGCCAGCAGCTTGGATTACGGAATCTACAATGAGCAGTTCTTC.

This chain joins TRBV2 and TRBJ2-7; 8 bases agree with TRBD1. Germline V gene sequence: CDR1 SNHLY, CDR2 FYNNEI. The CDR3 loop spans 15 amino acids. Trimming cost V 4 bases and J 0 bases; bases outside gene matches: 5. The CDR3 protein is CASSGWTGSSYEQYF. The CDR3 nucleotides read TGTGCCAGCAGTGGGTGGACAGGGAGCTCCTACGAGCAGTACTTC.

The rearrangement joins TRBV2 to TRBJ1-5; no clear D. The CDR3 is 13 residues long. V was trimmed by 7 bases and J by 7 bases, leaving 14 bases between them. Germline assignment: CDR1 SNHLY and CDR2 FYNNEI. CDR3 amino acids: CASTNLNRQPQHF. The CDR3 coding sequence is TGTGCCAGCACCAACCTCAATAGGCAGCCCCAGCATTTT.

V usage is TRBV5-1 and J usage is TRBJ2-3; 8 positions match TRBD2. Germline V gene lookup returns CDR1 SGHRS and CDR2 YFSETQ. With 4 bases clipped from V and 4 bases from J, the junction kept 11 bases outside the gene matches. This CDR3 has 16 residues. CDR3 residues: CASSPGLASFPDTQYF. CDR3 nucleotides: TGCGCCAGCAGCCCCGGACTAGCTTCGTTCCCAGATACGCAGTATTTT.

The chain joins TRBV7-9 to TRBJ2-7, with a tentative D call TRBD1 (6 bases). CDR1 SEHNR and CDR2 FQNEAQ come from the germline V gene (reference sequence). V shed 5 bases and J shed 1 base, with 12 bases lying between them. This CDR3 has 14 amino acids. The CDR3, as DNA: TGTGCCAGCAGCCGGGACATCGGATCCTACGAGCAGTACTTC. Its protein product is CASSRDIGSYEQYF.

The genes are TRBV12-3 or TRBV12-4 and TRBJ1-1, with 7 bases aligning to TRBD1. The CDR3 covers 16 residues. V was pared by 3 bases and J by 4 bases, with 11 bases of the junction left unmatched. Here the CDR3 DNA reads TGTGCCAGCAGTTTTAACAGGGGAGTGCAGGGCACTGAAGCTTTCTTT. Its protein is CASSFNRGVQGTEAFF.